A selection of T cell receptor beta chains follows, all from one sample in a study of control samples from healthy donors and cancer patients. Only in-frame clones appear in the TCRdb table, and some are missing; sequencing was by immunoSEQ multiplex PCR. The data show just under 80,000 clones, about 90% seen once. The specimen was PBMCs. These TCRs come from a woman in her fifties or sixties with head and neck cancer. Each CDR3 is given without its conserved first and last residue. Clone size is shown for a subset of rows, as once, few, many or a class of expanded clone.

J | size | V | CDR3
TRBJ2-7 | . | TRBV9 | ASSVDVRPYEQY
TRBJ2-7 | few | TRBV2 | ASSEYGISSYEQY
TRBJ2-7 | once | TRBV2 | ASSAGVEQY
TRBJ2-7 | . | TRBV6-2/TRBV6-3 | ASSWMSYEQY
TRBJ1-2 | once | TRBV18 | ASSPPSVQGGYT
TRBJ1-6 | . | TRBV3-1/TRBV3-2 | ASTTGTGYSPLH
TRBJ2-7 | . | TRBV2 | ASNGVGAYEQY
TRBJ2-6 | . | TRBV5-1 | ASSLPGSGANVLT
TRBJ1-3 | . | TRBV7-2 | ASSPMSLWGTSGNTIY
TRBJ2-1 | . | TRBV29-1 | SVEGTREAYNEQF
TRBJ2-3 | . | TRBV21-1 | ASSNPRRSPWKRATDTQY
TRBJ2-1 | . | TRBV7-6 | ASSPRTSGLTYNEQF
TRBJ2-7 | . | TRBV30 | AWRTLEYEQY
TRBJ1-2 | . | TRBV4-3 | ASSPAGDYGYT
TRBJ1-5 | . | TRBV7-2 | ASSQGQGGSQPQH
TRBJ2-3 | . | TRBV18 | ASSPGDGRRDTQY
TRBJ1-2 | . | TRBV5-1 | ASSLSGGIYGYT
TRBJ2-2 | . | TRBV9 | ASSVVLGGELF
TRBJ2-3 | . | TRBV7-2 | ASSLGIGTDTQY
TRBJ2-7 | . | TRBV5-5 | ASSFRQANMEQY
TRBJ2-7 | . | TRBV30 | AWSRRRVSYEQY
TRBJ2-2 | once | TRBV6-5 | ALRGTGNTGELF
TRBJ2-3 | . | TRBV6-4 | ASSEASGRTGTQY
TRBJ2-1 | . | TRBV2 | ASSESEGAVRVYNEQF
TRBJ1-3 | . | TRBV3-1/TRBV3-2 | ASSPLAGNTIY
TRBJ2-7 | . | TRBV3-1/TRBV3-2 | ASSQELAVYEQY
TRBJ2-3 | . | TRBV20-1 | SARSYTQY
TRBJ2-1 | . | TRBV5-3 | ARSPSRRQVNEQF
TRBJ2-1 | . | TRBV7-2 | ASSPLTSGLYNEQF
TRBJ2-1 | . | TRBV18 | ASSPQGAVYNEQF
TRBJ2-7 | . | TRBV4-1 | ASSPRTDSYEQY
TRBJ1-5 | . | TRBV13 | ASSLRGMRNQPQH
TRBJ2-5 | . | TRBV27 | ASSLFPGGETQY
TRBJ2-5 | . | TRBV15 | ATSILVGQGATQY
TRBJ2-7 | . | TRBV5-6 | ASENWGRSYEQY
TRBJ1-2 | once | TRBV25-1 | ASSLEGARTWDYT
TRBJ2-1 | . | TRBV18 | ASSPEVSSYNEQF
TRBJ2-3 | . | TRBV3-1/TRBV3-2 | ASSQWFSAGGRTDTQY
TRBJ2-7 | . | TRBV3-1/TRBV3-2 | ASSQDLPSSYEQY
TRBJ1-2 | . | TRBV19 | ASTSSSGLGYGYT
TRBJ2-4 | . | TRBV6-2/TRBV6-3 | ASSPAAKNIQY